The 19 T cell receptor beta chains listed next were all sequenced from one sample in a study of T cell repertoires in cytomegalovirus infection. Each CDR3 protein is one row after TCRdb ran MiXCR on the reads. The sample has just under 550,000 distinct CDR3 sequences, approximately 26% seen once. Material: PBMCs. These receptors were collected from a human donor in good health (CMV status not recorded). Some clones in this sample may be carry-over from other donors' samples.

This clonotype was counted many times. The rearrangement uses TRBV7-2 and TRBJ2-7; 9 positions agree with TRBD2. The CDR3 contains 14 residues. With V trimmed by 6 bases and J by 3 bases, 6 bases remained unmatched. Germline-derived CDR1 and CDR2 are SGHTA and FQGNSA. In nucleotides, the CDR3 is TGTGCCAGCAGAAATCGACTAGCGGACTACGAGCAGTACTTC. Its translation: CASRNRLADYEQYF.

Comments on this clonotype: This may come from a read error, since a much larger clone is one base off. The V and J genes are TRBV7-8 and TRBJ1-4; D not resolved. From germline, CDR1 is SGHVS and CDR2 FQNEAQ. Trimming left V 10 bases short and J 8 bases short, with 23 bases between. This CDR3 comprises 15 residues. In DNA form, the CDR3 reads TGTGCCAACAGACCCAGCGGAACATCACGGGAAAAACTGTTTTTT. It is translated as CANRPSGTSREKLFF. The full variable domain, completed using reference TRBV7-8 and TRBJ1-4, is GAGVSQSPRYKVAKRGQDVALRCDPISGHVSLFWYQQALGQGPEFLTYFQNEAQLDKSGLPSDRFFAERPEGSVSTLKIQRTQQEDSAVYLCANRPSGTSREKLFFGSGTQLSVL.

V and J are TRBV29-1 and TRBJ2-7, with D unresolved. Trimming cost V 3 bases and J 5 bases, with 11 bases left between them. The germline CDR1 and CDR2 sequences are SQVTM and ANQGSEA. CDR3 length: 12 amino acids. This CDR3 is CSVDAAGHEQYF. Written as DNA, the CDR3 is TGCAGCGTTGACGCGGCCGGCCACGAGCAGTACTTC.

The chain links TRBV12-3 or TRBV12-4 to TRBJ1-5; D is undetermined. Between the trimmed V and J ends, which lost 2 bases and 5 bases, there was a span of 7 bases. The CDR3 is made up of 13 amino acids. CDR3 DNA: TGTGCCAGCAGTTTACGCTGGGATCAGCCCCAGCATTTT. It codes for CASSLRWDQPQHF.

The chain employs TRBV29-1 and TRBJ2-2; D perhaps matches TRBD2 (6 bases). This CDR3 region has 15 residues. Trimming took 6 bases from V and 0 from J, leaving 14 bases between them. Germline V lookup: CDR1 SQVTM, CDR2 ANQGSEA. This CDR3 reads CSVSAGPTNTGELFF. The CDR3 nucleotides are TGCAGCGTGTCCGCGGGACCGACGAACACCGGGGAGCTGTTTTTT.

The chain's CDR3 is CASTRTGLSYEQYF. The CDR3 DNA reads as TGTGCCAGCACCCGGACAGGGCTTTCCTACGAGCAGTACTTC. V gene TRBV12-3 or TRBV12-4 combines with J gene TRBJ2-7; the match to TRBD1 covers 8 bases. With V trimmed by 7 bases and J by 1 base, 6 bases remained unmatched. CDR3 length: 14 amino acids.

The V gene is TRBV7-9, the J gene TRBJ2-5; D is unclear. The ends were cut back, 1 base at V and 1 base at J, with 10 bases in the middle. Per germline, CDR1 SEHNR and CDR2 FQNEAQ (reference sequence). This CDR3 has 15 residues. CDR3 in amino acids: CASSLGWTLQETQYF. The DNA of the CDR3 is TGTGCCAGCAGCTTAGGTTGGACCCTCCAAGAGACCCAGTACTTC.

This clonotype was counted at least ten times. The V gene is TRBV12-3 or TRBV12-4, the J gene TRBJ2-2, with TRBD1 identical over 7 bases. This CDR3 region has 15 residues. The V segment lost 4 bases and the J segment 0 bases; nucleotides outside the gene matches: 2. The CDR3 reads CASSSGTANTGELFF. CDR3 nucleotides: TGTGCCAGCAGTTCCGGGACAGCGAACACCGGGGAGCTGTTTTTT.

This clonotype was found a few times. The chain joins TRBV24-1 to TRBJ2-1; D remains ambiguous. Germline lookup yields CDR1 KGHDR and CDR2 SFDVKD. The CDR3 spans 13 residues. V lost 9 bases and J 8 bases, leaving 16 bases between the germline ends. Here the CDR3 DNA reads TGTGCCACCGCCCATTGGCCCACTGATGAGCAGTTCTTC. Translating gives CATAHWPTDEQFF.

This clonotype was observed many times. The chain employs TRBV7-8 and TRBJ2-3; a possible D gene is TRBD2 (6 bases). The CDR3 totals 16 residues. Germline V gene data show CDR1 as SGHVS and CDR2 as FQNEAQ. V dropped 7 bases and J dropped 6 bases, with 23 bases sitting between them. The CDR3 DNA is TGTGCCAGCACCTCTTATGTTACGGGACTCTCGGATACGCAGTATTTT. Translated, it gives CASTSYVTGLSDTQYF. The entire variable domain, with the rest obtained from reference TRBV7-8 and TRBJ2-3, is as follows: GAGVSQSPRYKVAKRGQDVALRCDPISGHVSLFWYQQALGQGPEFLTYFQNEAQLDKSGLPSDRFFAERPEGSVSTLKIQRTQQEDSAVYLCASTSYVTGLSDTQYFGPGTRLTVL.

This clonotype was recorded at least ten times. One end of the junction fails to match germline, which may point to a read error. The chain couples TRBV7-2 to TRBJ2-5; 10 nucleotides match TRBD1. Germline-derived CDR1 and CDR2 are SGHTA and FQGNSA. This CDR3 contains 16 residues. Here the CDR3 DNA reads TGTGCCAGCAGCTTAACGCGGGGACAGGGGACCGGTCTGGAGGGGTTC. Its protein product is CASSLTRGQGTGLEGF. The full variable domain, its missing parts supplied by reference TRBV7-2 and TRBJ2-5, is GAGVSQSPSNKVTEKGKDVELRCDPISGHTALYWYRQSLGQGLEFLIYFQGNSAPDKSGLPSDRFSAERTGGSVSTLTIQRTQQEDSAVYLCASSLTRGQGTGLEGFGPGTRLLVL.

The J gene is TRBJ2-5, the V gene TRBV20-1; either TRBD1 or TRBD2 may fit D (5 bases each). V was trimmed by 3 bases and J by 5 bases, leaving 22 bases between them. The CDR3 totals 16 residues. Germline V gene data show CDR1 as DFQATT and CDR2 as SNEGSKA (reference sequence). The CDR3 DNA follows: TGCAGTGCTAGGTCCACCGGGACCAAAGACGGGGAGACCCAGTACTTC. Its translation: CSARSTGTKDGETQYF.

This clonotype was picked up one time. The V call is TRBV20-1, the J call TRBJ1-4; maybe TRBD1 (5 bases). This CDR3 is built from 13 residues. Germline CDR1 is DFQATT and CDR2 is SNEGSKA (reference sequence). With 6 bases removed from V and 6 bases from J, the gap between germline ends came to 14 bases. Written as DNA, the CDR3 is TGCAGTGCCCGGATGGGGGTGGATGAAAAACTGTTTTTT. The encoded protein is CSARMGVDEKLFF.

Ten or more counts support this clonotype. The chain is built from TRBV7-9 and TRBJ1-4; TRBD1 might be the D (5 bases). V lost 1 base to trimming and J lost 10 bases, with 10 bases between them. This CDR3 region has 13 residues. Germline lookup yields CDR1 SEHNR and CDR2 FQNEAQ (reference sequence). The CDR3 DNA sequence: TGTGCCAGCAGCTTAGATTCAGGGCCAAAACTGTTTTTT. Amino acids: CASSLDSGPKLFF.

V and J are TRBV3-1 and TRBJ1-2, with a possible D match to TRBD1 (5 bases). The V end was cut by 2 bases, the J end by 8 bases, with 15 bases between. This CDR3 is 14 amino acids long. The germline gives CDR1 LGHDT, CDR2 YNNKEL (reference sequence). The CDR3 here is CASSQNPGPGGYTF. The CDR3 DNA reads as TGTGCCAGCAGCCAAAACCCGGGACCTGGCGGCTACACCTTC.

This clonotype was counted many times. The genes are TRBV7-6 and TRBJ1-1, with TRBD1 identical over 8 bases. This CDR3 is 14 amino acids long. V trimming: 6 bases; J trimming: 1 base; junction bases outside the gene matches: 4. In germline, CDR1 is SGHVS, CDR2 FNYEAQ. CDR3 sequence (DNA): TGTGCCAGCAGAGACAGGGGTCGGAACACTGAAGCTTTCTTT. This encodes CASRDRGRNTEAFF. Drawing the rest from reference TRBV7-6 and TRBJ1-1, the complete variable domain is GAGVSQSPRYKVTKRGQDVALRCDPISGHVSLYWYRQALGQGPEFLTYFNYEAQQDKSGLPNDRFSAERPEGSISTLTIQRTEQRDSAMYRCASRDRGRNTEAFFGQGTRLTVV.

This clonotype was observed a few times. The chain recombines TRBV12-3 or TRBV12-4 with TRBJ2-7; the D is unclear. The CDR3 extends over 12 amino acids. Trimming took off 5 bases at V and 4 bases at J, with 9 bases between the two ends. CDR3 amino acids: CASSPGSYEQYF. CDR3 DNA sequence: TGTGCCAGCAGTCCCGGATCTTACGAGCAGTACTTC.

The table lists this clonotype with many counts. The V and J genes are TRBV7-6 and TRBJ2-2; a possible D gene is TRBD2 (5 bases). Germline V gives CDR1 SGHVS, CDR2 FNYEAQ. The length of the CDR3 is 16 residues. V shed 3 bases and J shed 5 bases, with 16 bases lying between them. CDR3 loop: CASSFWKEASTGELFF. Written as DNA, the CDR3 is TGTGCCAGCAGCTTTTGGAAGGAGGCATCTACCGGGGAGCTGTTTTTT.

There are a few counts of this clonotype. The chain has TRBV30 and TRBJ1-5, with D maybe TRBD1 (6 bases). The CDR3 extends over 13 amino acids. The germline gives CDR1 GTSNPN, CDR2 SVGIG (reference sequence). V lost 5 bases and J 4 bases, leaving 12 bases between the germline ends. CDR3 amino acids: CAWAGTYNQPQHF. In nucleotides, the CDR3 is TGTGCCTGGGCCGGGACATATAATCAGCCCCAGCATTTT.